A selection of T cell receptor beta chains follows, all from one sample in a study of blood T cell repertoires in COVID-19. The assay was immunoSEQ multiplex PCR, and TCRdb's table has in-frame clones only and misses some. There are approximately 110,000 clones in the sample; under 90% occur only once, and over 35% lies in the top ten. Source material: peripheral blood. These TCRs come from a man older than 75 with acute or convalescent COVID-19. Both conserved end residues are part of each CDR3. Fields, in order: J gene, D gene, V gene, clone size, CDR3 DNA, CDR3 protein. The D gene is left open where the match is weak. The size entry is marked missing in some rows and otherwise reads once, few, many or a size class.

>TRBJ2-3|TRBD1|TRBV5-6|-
TGTGCCAGCAGCATTCTACAGGGGCCCGGCACAGATACGCAGTATTTT
CASSILQGPGTDTQYF
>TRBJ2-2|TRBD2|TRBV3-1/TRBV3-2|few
TGTGCCAGCAGCGATACTAGCGGGAGATACACCGGGGAGCTGTTTTTT
CASSDTSGRYTGELFF
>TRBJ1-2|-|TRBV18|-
TGTGCCAGCTCGCTTTTACAGGGTCAGAACCCCTCGGACTATGGCTACACCTTC
CASSLLQGQNPSDYGYTF
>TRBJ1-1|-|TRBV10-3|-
TGTGCCATCAGTGAAGGGGGGGTTGGCACTGAAGCTTTCTTT
CAISEGGVGTEAFF
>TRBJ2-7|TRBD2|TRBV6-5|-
TGTGCCAGCAGTTACTCGGCGGGAGACACCTACGAGCAGTACTTC
CASSYSAGDTYEQYF
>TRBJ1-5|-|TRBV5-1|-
TGCGCCAGCAGCTTGGGACAGAGCGGCAATCAGCCCCAGCATTTT
CASSLGQSGNQPQHF
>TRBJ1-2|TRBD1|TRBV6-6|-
TGTGCCAGCAGTTACGGACAGGATCGTGGCTACACCTTC
CASSYGQDRGYTF
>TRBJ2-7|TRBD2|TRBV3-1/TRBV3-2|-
TGTGCCAGCAGCCAACCGCTACAATCCCTAGCGGGAGGGCCTGACGAGCAGTACTTC
CASSQPLQSLAGGPDEQYF
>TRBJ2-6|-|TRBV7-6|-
TGTGCCAGCAGCTTGCGGTGGTCCTCTGGGGCCAACGTCCTGACTTTC
CASSLRWSSGANVLTF
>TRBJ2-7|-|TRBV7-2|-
TGTGCCAGCAGCTCCAGCTCCTACGAGCAGTACTTC
CASSSSSYEQYF
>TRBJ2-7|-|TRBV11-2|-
TGTGCCAGCAGCTTAGGTCAGAACTACTACGAGCAGTACTTC
CASSLGQNYYEQYF
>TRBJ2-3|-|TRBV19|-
TGTGCCAGTAGTATAGTTGGAGCGGATACGCAGTATTTT
CASSIVGADTQYF
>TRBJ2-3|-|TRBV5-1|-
TGCGCCAGCAGCTTGGTTCCGGGAACAGATACGCAGTATTTT
CASSLVPGTDTQYF
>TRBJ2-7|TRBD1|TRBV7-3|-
TGTGCCAGCAGCCCGGACAGGAGCTCCTACGAGCAGTACTTC
CASSPDRSSYEQYF
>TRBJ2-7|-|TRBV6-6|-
TGTGCCAGCAGTCCGACAGCCTACGAGCAGTACTTC
CASSPTAYEQYF
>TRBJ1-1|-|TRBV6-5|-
TGTGCCAGCAGTTCGACAGGACCCACTGAAGCTTTCTTT
CASSSTGPTEAFF
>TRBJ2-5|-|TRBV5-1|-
TGCGCCAGCAGCCCAGCACAGGTCCAAGAGACCCAGTACTTC
CASSPAQVQETQYF
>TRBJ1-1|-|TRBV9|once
TGTGCCAGCAGCGTAGCTACGCAGAACACTGAAGCTTTCTTT
CASSVATQNTEAFF
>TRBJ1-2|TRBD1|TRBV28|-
TGTGCCAGCACCTCGACAGGGGCCGCTAGGAGCTACACCTTC
CASTSTGAARSYTF
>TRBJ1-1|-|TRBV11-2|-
TGTGCCAGCAGCTTAGTGGGGGGTACTGAAGCTTTCTTT
CASSLVGGTEAFF
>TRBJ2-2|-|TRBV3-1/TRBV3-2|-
TGTGCCAGCAGCCAAGGGCCTTGGGAGCTGTTTTTT
CASSQGPWELFF
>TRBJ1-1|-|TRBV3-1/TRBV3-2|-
TGTGCCAGCAGCCAGCTGAGCTTCATGAACACTGAAGCTTTCTTT
CASSQLSFMNTEAFF
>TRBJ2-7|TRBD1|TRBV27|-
TGTGCCAGCAGTGCCCGGGACAGGAGCTCCTACGAGCAGTACTTC
CASSARDRSSYEQYF
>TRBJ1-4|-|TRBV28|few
TGTGCCAGCGAGAGCCGAAATGAAAAACTGTTTTTT
CASESRNEKLFF
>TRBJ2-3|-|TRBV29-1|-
TGCAGCGTTGAAGCGGCTCAGGGTTACGGAGATACGCAGTATTTT
CSVEAAQGYGDTQYF
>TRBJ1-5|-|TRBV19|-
TGTGCCAGTAGATGGAGGGGTAGTCAGCCCCAGCATTTT
CASRWRGSQPQHF
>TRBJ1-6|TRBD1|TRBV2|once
TGTGCCAGCAGTGGAGGGACAGCAAATTCACCCCTCCACTTT
CASSGGTANSPLHF
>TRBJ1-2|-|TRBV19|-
TGTGCCAGTAAGCGGCCCGAGAGCTATGGCTACACCTTC
CASKRPESYGYTF
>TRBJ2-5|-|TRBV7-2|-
TGTGCCAGCAGCCCCCCGGCTGGCTCGGGAACCCAGTACTTC
CASSPPAGSGTQYF
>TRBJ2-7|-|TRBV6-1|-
TGTGCCAGCAGTGAAGGCTACCGGAGCTACGAGCAGTACTTC
CASSEGYRSYEQYF
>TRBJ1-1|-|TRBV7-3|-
TGTGCCAGCAGCTTACAGGGAGGAAACACTGAAGCTTTCTTT
CASSLQGGNTEAFF
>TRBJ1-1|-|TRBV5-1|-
TGCGCCAGCAGCTTTAATGGCAGGGATAACACTGAAGCTTTCTTT
CASSFNGRDNTEAFF
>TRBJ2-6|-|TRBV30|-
TGTGCCTGGAGGGCCTCTGGGGCCAACGTCCTGACTTTC
CAWRASGANVLTF
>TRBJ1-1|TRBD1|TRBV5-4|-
TGTGCCAGCAGCGAAACAGGGGGCTGGTCTGAAGCTTTCTTT
CASSETGGWSEAFF
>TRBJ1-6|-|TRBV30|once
TGTGCCTGGAGTCTGGGGGCGGGTTCACCCCTCCACTTT
CAWSLGAGSPLHF
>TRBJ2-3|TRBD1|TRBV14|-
TGTGCCAGCAGTAACCGGGACAGAAGCCTCCCAGATACGCAGTATTTT
CASSNRDRSLPDTQYF
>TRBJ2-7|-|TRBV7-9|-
TGTGCCAGCAGCTTAACAGGAGTTCTATACGAGCAGTACTTC
CASSLTGVLYEQYF
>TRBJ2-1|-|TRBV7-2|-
TGTGCCAGCAGCCCGGGGTCCCTTTTTATCCAAAGGCAGTTCTTC
CASSPGSLFIQRQFF
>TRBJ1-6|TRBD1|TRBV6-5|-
TGTGCCACCGGACAGGCCGAATATAATTCACCCCTCCACTTT
CATGQAEYNSPLHF
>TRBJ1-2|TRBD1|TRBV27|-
TGTGCCAGCAGTTACAGGACAGGGAACTATGGCTACACCTTC
CASSYRTGNYGYTF
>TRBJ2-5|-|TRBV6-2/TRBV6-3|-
TGTGCCAGCAGCTTCAGAAAAACAGGGATGGGGGAGACCCAGTACTTC
CASSFRKTGMGETQYF
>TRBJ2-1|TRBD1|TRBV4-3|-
TGCGCCAGCAGCCAAGATCAGACAGGGGGTTCTGAGCAGTTCTTC
CASSQDQTGGSEQFF
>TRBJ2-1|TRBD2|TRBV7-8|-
TGTGCCAGCAGACAAGCGGGAGACGCCTACAATGAGCAGTTCTTC
CASRQAGDAYNEQFF
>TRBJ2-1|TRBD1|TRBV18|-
TGTGCCAGCTCACCGACAGGGGGCCACTACAATGAGCAGTTCTTC
CASSPTGGHYNEQFF
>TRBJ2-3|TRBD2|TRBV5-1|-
TGCGCCAGCAGCTTGGGACTAGCGATCGACACAGATACGCAGTATTTT
CASSLGLAIDTDTQYF
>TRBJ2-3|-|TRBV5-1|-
TGCGCCAGCACCCCGACAGGTGGGACAGATACGCAGTATTTT
CASTPTGGTDTQYF